One sample yielded the 10 T cell receptor beta chains listed below, sequenced in a study of cytomegalovirus exposure and HLA in healthy donors. 60 Vbeta and 13 Jbeta primers were used in PCR. TCRdb keeps only in-frame clones here, not all; method: immunoSEQ multiplex PCR. The sample has over 150,000 clones, roughly 79% seen once; the top ten hold about 13%. The sample was PBMCs. The receptors derive from a woman in her fifties or sixties in good health and CMV-seronegative.

This chain links TRBV7-9 with TRBJ2-5, with 8 bases identical to TRBD2. Germline V gives CDR1 SEHNR, CDR2 FQNEAQ (reference sequence). The CDR3 runs to 15 residues. The trim removed 3 bases at V and 2 bases at J, leaving 5 bases unmatched. CDR3 coding DNA: TGTGCCAGCAGCTTTGCGGGACTAGAGCAAGAGACCCAGTACTTC. Its translation: CASSFAGLEQETQYF.

This chain connects TRBV19 to TRBJ1-5; D unclear. CDR1 and CDR2 (germline): LNHDA, SQIVND (reference sequence). This CDR3 has 14 residues. V lost 7 bases and J 2 bases, leaving 12 bases between the germline ends. The CDR3 nucleotides read TGTGCCAGTAACGCGGTCAATGGCAATCAGCCCCAGCATTTT. It is translated as CASNAVNGNQPQHF.

The J gene is TRBJ2-2, the V gene TRBV9; TRBD2 is a possible D gene (5 bases). V was pared by 6 bases and J by 1 base, with 13 bases between. From germline, CDR1 is SGDLS and CDR2 YYNGEE. This CDR3 comprises 15 residues. The CDR3 protein is CASKRDAGNTGELFF. In DNA, the CDR3 is TGTGCCAGCAAAAGGGATGCGGGGAACACCGGGGAGCTGTTTTTT. The full variable domain, completed using reference TRBV9 and TRBJ2-2, is DSGVTQTPKHLITATGQRVTLRCSPRSGDLSVYWYQQSLDQGLQFLIQYYNGEERAKGNILERFSAQQFPDLHSELNLSSLELGDSALYFCASKRDAGNTGELFFGEGSRLTVL.

This chain joins TRBV4-2 and TRBJ2-1; 8 bases match TRBD2. Per germline, CDR1 LGHNA and CDR2 YNFKEQ. The CDR3 is 14 amino acids. Trimming removed 4 bases from V and 6 bases from J; junction bases left unmatched: 5. The CDR3 here is CASSPTSGFNEQFF. The CDR3 DNA reads TGTGCCAGCAGCCCAACTAGCGGCTTCAATGAGCAGTTCTTC.

The rearrangement links TRBV5-6 to TRBJ1-1, with 10 bases lining up with TRBD1. V dropped 0 bases and J dropped 5; count of bases not matched to a gene: 10. Per germline, CDR1 SGHDT and CDR2 YYEEEE. CDR3 length equals 17 residues. The CDR3 bases are TGTGCCAGCAGCTTGGCCTGGACAGGGGGTATCGGTACTGAAGCTTTCTTT. Translated: CASSLAWTGGIGTEAFF.

V usage is TRBV13 and J usage is TRBJ1-2; 8 bases fit TRBD1. CDR1 PRHDT and CDR2 FYEKMQ come from the germline V gene (reference sequence). This CDR3 region has 14 residues. V trimming: 5 bases; J trimming: 1 base; junction bases outside the gene matches: 3. The chain's CDR3 is CASSLTGGNYGYTF. Here the CDR3 DNA reads TGTGCCAGCAGCCTCACAGGGGGTAACTATGGCTACACCTTC.

V is TRBV7-8 and J is TRBJ1-5; D remains unclear. This CDR3 comprises 11 residues. Trimming cost V 5 bases and J 9 bases, with 8 bases left between them. Germline loops: CDR1 SGHVS, CDR2 FQNEAQ. The chain's CDR3 is CASSPNLPQHF. In DNA, the CDR3 is TGTGCCAGCAGCCCTAACCTGCCCCAGCATTTT.

The chain recombines TRBV29-1 with TRBJ2-1, with D perhaps TRBD1 (5 bases). There are 11 residues in the CDR3. The V end lost 5 bases, the J end lost 9 bases, and 11 bases lay between the germline ends. The V gene's germline CDR1 is SQVTM and CDR2 ANQGSEA. The CDR3 sequence: CSVSAGSEQFF. The DNA for the CDR3 is TGCAGCGTTTCGGCAGGGTCTGAGCAGTTCTTC.

This chain links TRBV12-5 with TRBJ2-5, with TRBD1 identical over 11 bases. The assigned J gene may be wrong: the sequence end matches TRBJ2-7 better. CDR3 length equals 15 residues. Germline V gene sequence: CDR1 LGHNT, CDR2 FRNRAP. The CDR3 loop reads CASGPGQGVPYEQYF. CDR3 in DNA: TGTGCTAGTGGCCCGGGACAGGGGGTTCCCTACGAGCAGTACTTC.

This chain joins TRBV10-3 and TRBJ1-4; the D is unclear. There are 12 residues in the CDR3. Germline values: CDR1 ENHRY, CDR2 SYGVKD. V gave up 8 bases and J gave up 9 bases, with 13 bases separating them. The CDR3 coding sequence is TGTGCCATCGGCTCCGGGGAGCAAAAACTGTTTTTT. It translates to CAIGSGEQKLFF.